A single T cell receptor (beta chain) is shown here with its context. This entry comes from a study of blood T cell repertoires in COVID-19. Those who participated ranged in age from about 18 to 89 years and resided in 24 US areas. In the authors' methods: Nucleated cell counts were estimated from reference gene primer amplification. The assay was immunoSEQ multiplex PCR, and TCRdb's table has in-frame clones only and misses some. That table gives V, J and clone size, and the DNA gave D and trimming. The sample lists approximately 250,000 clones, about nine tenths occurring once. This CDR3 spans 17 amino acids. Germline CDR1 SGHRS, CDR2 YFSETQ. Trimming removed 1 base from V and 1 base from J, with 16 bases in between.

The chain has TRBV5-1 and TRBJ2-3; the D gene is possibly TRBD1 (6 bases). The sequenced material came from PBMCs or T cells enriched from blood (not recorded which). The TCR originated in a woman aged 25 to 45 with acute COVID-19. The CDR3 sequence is CASSLPQPEGGTDTQYF. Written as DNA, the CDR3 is TGCGCCAGCAGCTTGCCACAGCCTGAGGGGGGCACAGATACGCAGTATTTT.